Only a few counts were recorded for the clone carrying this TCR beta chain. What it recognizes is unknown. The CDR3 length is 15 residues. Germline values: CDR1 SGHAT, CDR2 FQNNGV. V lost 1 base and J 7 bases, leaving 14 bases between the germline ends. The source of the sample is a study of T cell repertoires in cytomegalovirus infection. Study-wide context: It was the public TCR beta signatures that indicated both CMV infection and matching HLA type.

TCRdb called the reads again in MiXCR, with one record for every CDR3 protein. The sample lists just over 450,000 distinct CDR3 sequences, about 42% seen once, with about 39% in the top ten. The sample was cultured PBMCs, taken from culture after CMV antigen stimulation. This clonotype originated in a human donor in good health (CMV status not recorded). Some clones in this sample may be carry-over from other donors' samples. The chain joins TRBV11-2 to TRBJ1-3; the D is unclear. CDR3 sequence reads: CASSLGFREVNTIYF. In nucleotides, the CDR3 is TGTGCCAGCAGCTTAGGTTTTCGCGAAGTCAACACCATATATTTT.